Listed below are T cell receptor beta chains from one sample, sequenced in a study of T cell changes during pregnancy in multiple sclerosis. This table comes from immunoSEQ multiplex PCR, and its TCRdb copy is limited to in-frame clones, with some not included. The sample carries over 85,000 clones, around 92% recorded once. Here the sequenced sample was peripheral blood, taken after pregnancy. The receptors come from a female donor in good health, enrolled as a control in a pregnancy study. The CDR3 runs from the conserved cysteine through the conserved F or W. The D gene is left open where the match is weak.

j_gene: TRBJ2-7
d_gene: TRBD1
v_gene: TRBV28
CDR3nt: TGTGCCAGCAGTTGGGACAGGGGGCTCGAGCAGTACTTC
CDR3aa: CASSWDRGLEQYF

j_gene: TRBJ1-4
d_gene: -
v_gene: TRBV7-3
CDR3nt: TGTGCCAGCAGCCGAAGCGGGGGTACTAATGAAAAACTGTTTTTT
CDR3aa: CASSRSGGTNEKLFF

j_gene: TRBJ1-6
d_gene: TRBD1
v_gene: TRBV30
CDR3nt: TGTGCCTGGAGTGTACCCGGGACAGTCGGTTCACCCCTCCACTTT
CDR3aa: CAWSVPGTVGSPLHF

j_gene: TRBJ1-4
d_gene: -
v_gene: TRBV15
CDR3nt: TGTGCCACCAGCGTGGGAGGGACTCTCGGCCTCGAAAAACTGTTTTTT
CDR3aa: CATSVGGTLGLEKLFF

j_gene: TRBJ1-1
d_gene: -
v_gene: TRBV25-1
CDR3nt: TGTGCCAGCAGGGCGGGGCGTACGGGTGAAGCTTTCTTT
CDR3aa: CASRAGRTGEAFF

j_gene: TRBJ2-7
d_gene: -
v_gene: TRBV5-5
CDR3nt: TGTGCCAGCAGCTTGGGGGCTTACGAGCAGTACTTC
CDR3aa: CASSLGAYEQYF

j_gene: TRBJ1-5
d_gene: -
v_gene: TRBV6-5
CDR3nt: TGTGCCAGCAGTCTGGGGCCCCTTAGCAATCAGCCCCAGCATTTT
CDR3aa: CASSLGPLSNQPQHF

j_gene: TRBJ1-4
d_gene: TRBD1
v_gene: TRBV25-1
CDR3nt: TGTGCCAGCAGTGCACAGGGGATTCGGGAAAAACTGTTTTTT
CDR3aa: CASSAQGIREKLFF

j_gene: TRBJ2-7
d_gene: -
v_gene: TRBV6-8
CDR3nt: TGTGCCAGCAGTTACTCTAGACTTCGACCATTTTCCTACGAGCAGTACTTC
CDR3aa: CASSYSRLRPFSYEQYF

j_gene: TRBJ2-4
d_gene: -
v_gene: TRBV4-1
CDR3nt: TGCGCCAGCAGCCAAGTTGGGCCTAACCTAGCCAAAAACATTCAGTACTTC
CDR3aa: CASSQVGPNLAKNIQYF

j_gene: TRBJ2-1
d_gene: -
v_gene: TRBV18
CDR3nt: TGTGCCAGCTCACCACCGCTTAGGGGAAAGGTTGACAATGAGCAGTTCTTC
CDR3aa: CASSPPLRGKVDNEQFF

j_gene: TRBJ1-2
d_gene: TRBD1
v_gene: TRBV7-2
CDR3nt: TGTGCCAGCAGCTCAACCAGGACAGGCCCTTATGGCTACACCTTC
CDR3aa: CASSSTRTGPYGYTF

j_gene: TRBJ1-2
d_gene: -
v_gene: TRBV9
CDR3nt: TGTGCCAGCAGCGTAGGACGCACAGGGCCCGGCTACACCTTC
CDR3aa: CASSVGRTGPGYTF

j_gene: TRBJ1-1
d_gene: -
v_gene: TRBV7-2
CDR3nt: TGTGCCAGCAGCTTAGAGACACGCAACACTGAAGCTTTCTTT
CDR3aa: CASSLETRNTEAFF

j_gene: TRBJ1-6
d_gene: -
v_gene: TRBV18
CDR3nt: TGTGCCAGCTCACCAGGAGATTCACCCCTCCACTTT
CDR3aa: CASSPGDSPLHF

j_gene: TRBJ1-5
d_gene: -
v_gene: TRBV9
CDR3nt: TGTGCCAGCAGCGGTTATGACAGCCCCAATCAGCCCCAGCATTTT
CDR3aa: CASSGYDSPNQPQHF

j_gene: TRBJ2-7
d_gene: -
v_gene: TRBV4-3
CDR3nt: TGCGCCAGCAGCCAAGTAACAGGGCCTTCCTACGAGCAGTACTTC
CDR3aa: CASSQVTGPSYEQYF

j_gene: TRBJ2-1
d_gene: -
v_gene: TRBV7-7
CDR3nt: TGTGCTAGCAGCTTAGGTAGGGGGATGCCCTACAATGAGCAGTTCTTC
CDR3aa: CASSLGRGMPYNEQFF

j_gene: TRBJ2-1
d_gene: TRBD2
v_gene: TRBV18
CDR3nt: TGTGCCAGCTCACCATCATTAGCGGGGTATGAGCAGTTCTTC
CDR3aa: CASSPSLAGYEQFF

j_gene: TRBJ1-2
d_gene: -
v_gene: TRBV7-8
CDR3nt: TGTGCCAGCAGACCCGGGTCCGGCGGCTACACCTTC
CDR3aa: CASRPGSGGYTF